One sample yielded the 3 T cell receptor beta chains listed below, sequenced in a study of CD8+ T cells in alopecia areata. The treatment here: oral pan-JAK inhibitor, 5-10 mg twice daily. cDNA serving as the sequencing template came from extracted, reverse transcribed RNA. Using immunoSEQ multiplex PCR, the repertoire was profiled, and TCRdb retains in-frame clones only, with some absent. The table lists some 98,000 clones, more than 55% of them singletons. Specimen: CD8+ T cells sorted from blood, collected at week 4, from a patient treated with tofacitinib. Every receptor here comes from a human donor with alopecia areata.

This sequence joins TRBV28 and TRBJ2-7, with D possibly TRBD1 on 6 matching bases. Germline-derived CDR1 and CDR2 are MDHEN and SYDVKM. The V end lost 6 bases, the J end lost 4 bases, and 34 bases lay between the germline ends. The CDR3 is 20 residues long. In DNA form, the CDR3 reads TGTGCCAGCAGGGGTGACCGGGACATCAGAATTAGCACGGACCCATACGAGCAGTACTTC. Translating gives CASRGDRDIRISTDPYEQYF. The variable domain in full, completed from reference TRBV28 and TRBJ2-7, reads DVKVTQSSRYLVKRTGEKVFLECVQDMDHENMFWYRQDPGLGLRLIYFSYDVKMKEKGDIPEGYSVSREKKERFSLILESASTNQTSMYLCASRGDRDIRISTDPYEQYFGPGTRLTVT.

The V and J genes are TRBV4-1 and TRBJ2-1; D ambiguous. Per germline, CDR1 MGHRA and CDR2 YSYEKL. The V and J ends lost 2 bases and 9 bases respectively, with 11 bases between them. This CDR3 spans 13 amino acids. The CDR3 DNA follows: TGCGCCAGCAGCCAACTAGTATGGCTTGAGCAGTTCTTC. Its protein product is CASSQLVWLEQFF.

The CDR3, as DNA: TGTGCCAGCAGTGAATGGTCAGGGGGCGATCAGCCCCAGCATTTT. Amino acids: CASSEWSGGDQPQHF. This chain links TRBV2 with TRBJ1-5; 8 nucleotides agree with TRBD1. The V gene's germline CDR1 is SNHLY and CDR2 FYNNEI. This CDR3 is 15 amino acids long. J gave up 5 bases and V 2 bases, and 5 bases lay outside the gene matches.